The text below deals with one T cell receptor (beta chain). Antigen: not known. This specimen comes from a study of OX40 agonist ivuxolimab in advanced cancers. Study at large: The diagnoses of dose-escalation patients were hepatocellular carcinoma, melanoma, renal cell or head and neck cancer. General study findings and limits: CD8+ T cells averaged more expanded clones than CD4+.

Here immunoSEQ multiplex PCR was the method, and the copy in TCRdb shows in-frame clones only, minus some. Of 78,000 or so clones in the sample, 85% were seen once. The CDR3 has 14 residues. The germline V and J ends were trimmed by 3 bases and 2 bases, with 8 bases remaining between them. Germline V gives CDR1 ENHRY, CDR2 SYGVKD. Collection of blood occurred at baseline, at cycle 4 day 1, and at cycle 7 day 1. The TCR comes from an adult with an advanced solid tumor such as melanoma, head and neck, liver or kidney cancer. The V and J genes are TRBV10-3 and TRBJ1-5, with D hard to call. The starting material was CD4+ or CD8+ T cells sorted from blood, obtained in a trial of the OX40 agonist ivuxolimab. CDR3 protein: CAISEGRGNQPQHF. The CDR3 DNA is TGTGCCATCAGTGAAGGACGAGGCAATCAGCCCCAGCATTTT.